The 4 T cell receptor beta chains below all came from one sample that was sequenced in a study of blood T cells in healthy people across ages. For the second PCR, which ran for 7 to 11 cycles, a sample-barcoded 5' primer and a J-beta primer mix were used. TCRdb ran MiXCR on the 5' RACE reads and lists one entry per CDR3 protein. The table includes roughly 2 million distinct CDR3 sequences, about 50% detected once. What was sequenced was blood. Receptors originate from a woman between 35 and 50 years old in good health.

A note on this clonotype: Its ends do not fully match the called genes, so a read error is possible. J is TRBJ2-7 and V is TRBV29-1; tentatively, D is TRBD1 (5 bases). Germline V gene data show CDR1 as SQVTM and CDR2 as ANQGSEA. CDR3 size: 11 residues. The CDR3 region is CGVSDNYEQYF. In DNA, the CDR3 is TGCGGCGTTTCGGACAACTACGAGCAGTACTTC.

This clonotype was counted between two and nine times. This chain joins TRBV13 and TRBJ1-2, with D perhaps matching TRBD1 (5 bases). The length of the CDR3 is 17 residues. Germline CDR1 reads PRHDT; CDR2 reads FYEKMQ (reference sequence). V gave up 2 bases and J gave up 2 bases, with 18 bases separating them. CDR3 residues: CASSLKVGGRGNYGYTF. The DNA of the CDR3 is TGTGCCAGCAGCTTAAAAGTGGGGGGAAGAGGGAACTATGGCTACACCTTC.

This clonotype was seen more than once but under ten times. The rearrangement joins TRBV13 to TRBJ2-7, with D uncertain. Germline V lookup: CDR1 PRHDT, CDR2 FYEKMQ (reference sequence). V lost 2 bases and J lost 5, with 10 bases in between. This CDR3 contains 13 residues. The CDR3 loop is CASSLPNMDEQYF. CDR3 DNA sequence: TGTGCCAGCAGCTTACCGAATATGGACGAGCAGTACTTC.

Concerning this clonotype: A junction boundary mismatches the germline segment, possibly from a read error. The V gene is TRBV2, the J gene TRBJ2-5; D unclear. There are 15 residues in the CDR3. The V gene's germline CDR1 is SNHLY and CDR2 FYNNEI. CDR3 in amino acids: CASSERWRTQETQYF. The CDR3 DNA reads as TGTGCCAGCAGTGAAAGGTGGCGTACCCAAGAGACTCAGTACTTC.